This TCR beta chain came from a study of PD-1 blockade in classical Hodgkin lymphoma. About the study: With a 2-week interval, patients received intravenous nivolumab at 3 mg/kg.

This CDR3 has 16 amino acids. J lost 2 bases, V lost 3 bases, and 8 bases had no gene match. In germline, CDR1 is SGDLS, CDR2 YYNGEE. The protocol was immunoSEQ multiplex PCR, while the TCRdb copy is restricted to in-frame clones and leaves out a portion. This table has some 30,000 clones, roughly four fifths appearing once. General study points: Exclusion removed patients who began nivolumab under 1 year after ASCT. Only CD4+ TCR diversity, not CD8+, had risen significantly by C4D1. Newly diagnosed patients were reported to start with lower TCR diversity than healthy donors.

This clone was picked up a small number of times. What it recognizes is unknown. The time point here: cycle 4 day 1 (C4D1), after around six weeks of nivolumab. Every patient relapsed after autologous stem cell transplantation, and brentuximab vedotin exposure varied. Sequences were derived from peripheral blood mononuclear cells (PBMCs), sampled before the fourth cycle of nivolumab. The source of this sequence is a human donor with classical Hodgkin lymphoma. V is TRBV9 and J is TRBJ2-3; 8 nucleotides align to TRBD2. The CDR3 DNA is TGTGCCAGCAGCGGGGCGTTAGCGGGGAACACAGATACGCAGTATTTT. Encoded protein: CASSGALAGNTDTQYF. Based on the CDR3 plus reference TRBV9 and TRBJ2-3, the full variable domain is DSGVTQTPKHLITATGQRVTLRCSPRSGDLSVYWYQQSLDQGLQFLIQYYNGEERAKGNILERFSAQQFPDLHSELNLSSLELGDSALYFCASSGALAGNTDTQYFGPGTRLTVL.